Shown below are 20 T cell receptor beta chains from a single sample sequenced in a study of blood T cell repertoires in COVID-19. The assay was immunoSEQ multiplex PCR, and TCRdb's table has in-frame clones only and misses some. The sample lists about 40,000 clones, roughly 83% seen once, with under 30% in the top ten. The sample was peripheral blood. The receptors originated from a human donor with acute or convalescent COVID-19. The donor label of this sample is uncertain.

The CDR3 bases are TGCGCCAGCAGCTCCCCACAGGATGGGAACTATGGCTACACCTTC. It is translated as CASSSPQDGNYGYTF. The J gene is TRBJ1-2, the V gene TRBV5-1; weak D call: TRBD1 (5 bases). The V and J ends lost 3 bases and 2 bases respectively, with 14 bases between them. CDR3 size: 15 residues. Germline values: CDR1 SGHRS, CDR2 YFSETQ.

This chain connects TRBV5-1 to TRBJ2-3; 9 nucleotides line up with TRBD2. Germline lookup yields CDR1 SGHRS and CDR2 YFSETQ. V lost 3 bases and J lost 4; bases outside the gene matches: 9. The CDR3 sequence is 16 residues long. DNA of the CDR3: TGCGCCAGCAGCTCGTATCGCGGGGGGGCAGCAGATACGCAGTATTTT. Translating gives CASSSYRGGAADTQYF. Full variable domain (missing parts from reference TRBV5-1 and TRBJ2-3): KAGVTQTPRYLIKTRGQQVTLSCSPISGHRSVSWYQQTPGQGLQFLFEYFSETQRNKGNFPGRFSGRQFSNSRSEMNVSTLELGDSALYLCASSSYRGGAADTQYFGPGTRLTVL.

V gene TRBV28 combines with J gene TRBJ1-2, with a weak D call TRBD1 (5 bases). V was trimmed by 4 bases and J by 1 base, leaving 13 bases between them. Germline assignment: CDR1 MDHEN and CDR2 SYDVKM. The CDR3 consists of 15 residues. The CDR3 region has the DNA TGTGCCAGCAGTTCCGGGGGGTCGGGTAACTATGGCTACACCTTC. It specifies CASSSGGSGNYGYTF.

This clone was seen only once. J is TRBJ2-6 and V is TRBV19, with 8 bases that match TRBD1. With 9 bases clipped from V and 2 bases from J, the junction kept 6 bases outside the gene matches. The CDR3 is 15 amino acids. Germline loops: CDR1 LNHDA, CDR2 SQIVND (reference sequence). The CDR3 loop is CASSDRVAGANVLTF. The DNA of the CDR3 is TGTGCCAGCTCGGACAGGGTAGCTGGGGCCAACGTCCTGACTTTC.

The V gene is TRBV4-1, the J gene TRBJ1-5; D is uncertain. This CDR3 spans 16 amino acids. V gave up 1 base and J gave up 1 base, with 11 bases separating them. The germline gives CDR1 MGHRA, CDR2 YSYEKL. CDR3 residues: CASSQAGTRSNQPQHF. The DNA for the CDR3 is TGCGCCAGCAGCCAAGCGGGTACGAGGAGCAATCAGCCCCAGCATTTT.

The chain combines TRBV5-6 with TRBJ1-4, with 7 positions matching TRBD1. After removal of 4 bases from V and 7 bases from J, the junction contained 7 bases not matched to a gene. Germline lookup yields CDR1 SGHDT and CDR2 YYEEEE. This CDR3 has 14 amino acids. CDR3 in DNA: TGTGCCAGCAGCCAAACAGGGGCGGTTGAAAAACTGTTTTTT. This codes for CASSQTGAVEKLFF.

The chain joins TRBV24-1 to TRBJ2-5; 8 positions match TRBD1. Looked up from germline, CDR1 is KGHDR and CDR2 is SFDVKD. V lost 4 bases, J lost 2 bases, and 5 bases stayed unmatched. CDR3 size: 15 residues. CDR3 region: CATSDQRQGQETQYF. CDR3 in DNA: TGTGCCACCAGTGACCAAAGACAGGGGCAAGAGACCCAGTACTTC.

This clone was recorded only once. V gene TRBV5-5 combines with J gene TRBJ1-2; 8 nucleotides match TRBD1. V lost 0 bases and J lost 0; bases outside the gene matches: 4. CDR1 SGHKS and CDR2 YYEKEE come from the germline V gene (reference sequence). The CDR3 is 16 residues long. CDR3 DNA sequence: TGTGCCAGCAGCTTGGCAGGGGGCTCCTCTAACTATGGCTACACCTTC. Amino acids: CASSLAGGSSNYGYTF.

The J gene is TRBJ2-5, the V gene TRBV29-1; a weak D match, TRBD2 (5 bases). Germline V gene sequence: CDR1 SQVTM, CDR2 ANQGSEA. V was cut by 7 bases and J by 0 bases, with 9 bases left in between. The CDR3 totals 12 residues. CDR3 nucleotides: TGCAGCGGTGAGAGGGACCAAGAGACCCAGTACTTC. This translates into CSGERDQETQYF.

The chain employs TRBV30 and TRBJ1-5, with 7 bases fitting TRBD1. This CDR3 comprises 13 residues. V gave up 0 bases and J gave up 5 bases; unmatched junction bases: 1. CDR1 GTSNPN and CDR2 SVGIG come from the germline V gene (reference sequence). In DNA, the CDR3 is TGTGCCTGGAGTGTGCAGGGGGATCAGCCCCAGCATTTT. Translated: CAWSVQGDQPQHF.

The gene calls are TRBV14 and TRBJ1-2, with D perhaps TRBD1 (5 bases). The germline CDR1 and CDR2 sequences are SGHDN and FVKESK. The CDR3 spans 15 residues. The V gene lost 3 bases and the J gene lost 1 base, with 12 bases spanning the gap. CDR3 nucleotide sequence: TGTGCCAGCAGCCAGGAAAGGGGTTTTAACTATGGCTACACCTTC. It is translated as CASSQERGFNYGYTF.

The rearrangement links TRBV28 to TRBJ1-5; tentative D call: TRBD1 (5 bases). Trimming took off 6 bases at V and 0 bases at J, with 15 bases between the two ends. Germline CDR1 is MDHEN and CDR2 is SYDVKM. The CDR3 covers 16 residues. DNA of the CDR3: TGTGCCAGCAGCCTCGGGGGGATTAATAGCAATCAGCCCCAGCATTTT. It yields the protein CASSLGGINSNQPQHF.

The gene calls are TRBV9 and TRBJ2-7; D is undetermined. This CDR3 spans 15 amino acids. Germline values: CDR1 SGDLS, CDR2 YYNGEE. V lost 0 bases and J 3 bases, leaving 13 bases between the germline ends. CDR3 in amino acids: CASSVGISYSYEQYF. The CDR3, as DNA: TGTGCCAGCAGCGTAGGGATTTCGTACAGCTACGAGCAGTACTTC.

V gene TRBV7-2 combines with J gene TRBJ2-1; D might be TRBD2 (6 bases). The CDR3 has 16 residues. Trimming took 7 bases from V and 2 from J, leaving 18 bases between them. CDR1 and CDR2 (germline): SGHTA, FQGNSA. The CDR3 coding sequence is TGTGCCAGCAAGAATGCGGGCGGGGCGCCCTACAATGAGCAGTTCTTC. Its translation is CASKNAGGAPYNEQFF.

This clone appeared a few times. The rearrangement joins TRBV5-1 to TRBJ1-4; 10 bases line up with TRBD1. CDR3 size: 17 residues. The V gene end was trimmed by 4 bases and the J gene end by 0 bases; junction bases not matched to a gene: 6. Germline CDR1 is SGHRS and CDR2 is YFSETQ. The CDR3 sequence: CASSQGTGDATNEKLFF. In DNA form, the CDR3 reads TGCGCCAGCAGCCAAGGGACAGGGGATGCAACTAATGAAAAACTGTTTTTT. The variable domain in full, with the rest retrieved from reference TRBV5-1 and TRBJ1-4, is KAGVTQTPRYLIKTRGQQVTLSCSPISGHRSVSWYQQTPGQGLQFLFEYFSETQRNKGNFPGRFSGRQFSNSRSEMNVSTLELGDSALYLCASSQGTGDATNEKLFFGSGTQLSVL.

This clone occurred once. The chain links TRBV5-1 to TRBJ1-6; 8 bases align to TRBD1. Germline V gene data show CDR1 as SGHRS and CDR2 as YFSETQ. With 4 bases clipped from V and 7 bases from J, the junction kept 10 bases outside the gene matches. The CDR3 spans 16 residues. The CDR3: CASSPGGQAANSPLHF. The CDR3, as DNA: TGCGCCAGCAGCCCGGGGGGACAGGCAGCAAATTCACCCCTCCACTTT.

The V call is TRBV7-2, the J call TRBJ2-5, with D tentatively TRBD2 (6 bases). From germline, CDR1 is SGHTA and CDR2 FQGNSA. This CDR3 region has 15 residues. Trimming took 5 bases from V and 9 from J, leaving 22 bases between them. The CDR3 nucleotides read TGTGCCAGCAGCATCCGACCTCGAGGGGACTCCGCCCAGTACTTC. Residues: CASSIRPRGDSAQYF.

The chain links TRBV5-4 to TRBJ2-4; 10 bases align to TRBD1. The CDR3 contains 16 residues. Germline values: CDR1 SGHNT, CDR2 YYREEE (reference sequence). The trim removed 2 bases at V and 3 bases at J, leaving 5 bases unmatched. Written as DNA, the CDR3 is TGTGCCAGCAGCTTCGGCGGGACAGGGGACAAAAACATTCAGTACTTC. Residues: CASSFGGTGDKNIQYF.

CDR3 protein: CASSSNMGGASNSPLHF. For the CDR3, the DNA is TGTGCCAGCAGTTCAAATATGGGGGGGGCATCAAATTCACCCCTCCACTTT. The genes are TRBV2 and TRBJ1-6, with D maybe TRBD1 (6 bases). Germline CDR1 and CDR2: SNHLY and FYNNEI. V shed 5 bases and J shed 7 bases, with 21 bases lying between them. This CDR3 contains 17 residues.

This chain connects TRBV3-1 (or the pseudogene TRBV3-2) to TRBJ2-4, with 7 bases that match TRBD2. Germline V gene data show CDR1 as LGHDT and CDR2 as YNNKEL (reference sequence). Losses at the gene ends were 2 bases for V and 1 base for J; bases not matched to a gene: 17. The CDR3 runs to 20 residues. The CDR3 region is CASSQPPSRVFSGAKNIQYF. The CDR3, as DNA: TGTGCCAGCAGCCAACCCCCGTCCCGGGTTTTTAGCGGGGCCAAAAACATTCAGTACTTC.